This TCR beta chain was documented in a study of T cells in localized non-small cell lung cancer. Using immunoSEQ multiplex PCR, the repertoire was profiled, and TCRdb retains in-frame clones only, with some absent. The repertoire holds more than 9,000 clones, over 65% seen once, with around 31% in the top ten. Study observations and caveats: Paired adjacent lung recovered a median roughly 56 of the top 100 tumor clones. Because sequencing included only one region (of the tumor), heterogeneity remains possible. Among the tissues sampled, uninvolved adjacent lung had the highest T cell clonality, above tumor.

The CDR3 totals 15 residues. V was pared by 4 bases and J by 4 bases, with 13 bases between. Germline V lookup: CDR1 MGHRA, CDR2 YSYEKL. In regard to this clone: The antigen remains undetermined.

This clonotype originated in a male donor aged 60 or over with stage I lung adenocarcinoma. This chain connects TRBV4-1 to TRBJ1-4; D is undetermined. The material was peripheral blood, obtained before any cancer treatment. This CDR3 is CASSLAELNNEKLFF. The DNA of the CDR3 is TGCGCCAGCAGCCTAGCCGAGTTGAATAATGAAAAACTGTTTTTT.